This T cell receptor (beta chain) was found in a study of breast tumors, draining lymph nodes, adjacent tissues. Notes on the study in general: The lymph node origin of tumor T cells was framed as consistent with a hypothesis, not demonstrated.

TCRdb re-called the multiplex PCR reads through MiXCR, storing one row per CDR3 protein. The repertoire holds 15,000 to 20,000 distinct CDR3 sequences, with 55% to 75% as singletons. Comments on this clonotype: The target antigen is unknown.

Germline values: CDR1 DFQATT, CDR2 SNEGSKA (reference sequence). V was cut by 0 bases and J by 0 bases, with 16 bases left in between. The CDR3 runs to 17 residues. The sample comprised tumor-adjacent breast tissue. This receptor was identified in a female donor with breast cancer. Some clones in this sample may be carry-over from other donors' samples. The chain recombines TRBV20-1 with TRBJ2-3; tentatively, D is TRBD1 (6 bases). The CDR3 coding sequence is TGCAGTGCTAGAGATGACCTTCGGACAGTTAGCACAGATACGCAGTATTTT. Protein product: CSARDDLRTVSTDTQYF.